Below, 32 T cell receptor beta chains from the same sample are listed, as sequenced in a study of cytomegalovirus exposure and HLA in healthy donors. Primers included in the PCR were 60 Vbeta and 13 Jbeta primers. Clones were read by immunoSEQ multiplex PCR, and TCRdb kept only the in-frame ones, dropping some. The table lists 100,000 to 150,000 clones, 70% to 80% of them singletons. Sequences were obtained from PBMCs. The receptors were sampled from a woman in her forties in good health and CMV-seropositive.

The chain employs TRBV2 and TRBJ2-5; unclear D gene. Germline CDR1 SNHLY, CDR2 FYNNEI. The CDR3 covers 13 residues. The V end was cut by 4 bases, the J end by 2 bases, with 8 bases between. This CDR3 reads CASSVGRQETQYF. Written as DNA, the CDR3 is TGTGCCAGCAGTGTGGGCAGACAAGAGACCCAGTACTTC.

The chain recombines TRBV6-1 with TRBJ1-5, with D unresolved. V lost 3 bases and J 6 bases, leaving 9 bases between the germline ends. Germline V lookup: CDR1 MNHNS, CDR2 SASEGT. The CDR3 is 13 amino acids. The CDR3 loop is CASSEARSQPQHF. Written as DNA, the CDR3 is TGTGCCAGCAGTGAGGCACGGAGTCAGCCCCAGCATTTT.

V is TRBV7-6 and J is TRBJ2-3, with D maybe TRBD1 (6 bases). V shed 3 bases and J shed 0 bases, with 10 bases lying between them. The CDR3 is 15 residues long. CDR1 is SGHVS, CDR2 FNYEAQ, per germline. The CDR3: CASSLYRASTDTQYF. CDR3 nucleotide sequence: TGTGCCAGCAGCTTGTACAGGGCTAGCACAGATACGCAGTATTTT.

The chain combines TRBV5-6 with TRBJ1-1, with 8 bases identical to TRBD1. The CDR3 length is 15 residues. V gave up 0 bases and J gave up 1 base; unmatched junction bases: 2. CDR1 and CDR2 (germline): SGHDT, YYEEEE. The CDR3 nucleotides read TGTGCCAGCAGCTTGGCCGGGACAGGGAACACTGAAGCTTTCTTT. It codes for CASSLAGTGNTEAFF.

V is TRBV18 and J is TRBJ1-5, with a weak D call TRBD1 (6 bases). This CDR3 comprises 17 residues. With 4 bases removed from V and 3 bases from J, the gap between germline ends came to 19 bases. The germline CDR1 and CDR2 sequences are KGHSH and LQKENI. The CDR3 bases are TGTGCCAGCTCACTTACGACCCGGACAGTAGACAATCAGCCCCAGCATTTT. Its translation is CASSLTTRTVDNQPQHF.

This rearrangement joins TRBV7-6 to TRBJ2-2; TRBD1 agrees at 7 bases. Germline-derived CDR1 and CDR2 are SGHVS and FNYEAQ. V trimming: 5 bases; J trimming: 7 bases; junction bases outside the gene matches: 10. This CDR3 contains 15 residues. Here the CDR3 reads CASSRTDRAGGELFF. Written as DNA, the CDR3 is TGTGCCAGCAGCCGAACCGACAGGGCGGGCGGGGAGCTGTTTTTT.

This rearrangement joins TRBV27 to TRBJ1-6; D is unclear. The CDR3 extends over 12 amino acids. Germline V lookup: CDR1 MNHEY, CDR2 SMNVEV (reference sequence). Between the trimmed V and J ends, which lost 3 bases and 7 bases, there was a span of 4 bases. Written as DNA, the CDR3 is TGTGCCAGCAGTTTCAGGAATTCACCCCTCCACTTT. Amino acid sequence: CASSFRNSPLHF.

This clone came up a few times. The chain couples TRBV7-2 to TRBJ2-3; 11 nucleotides align to TRBD2. The V segment lost 5 bases and the J segment 3 bases; nucleotides outside the gene matches: 4. The CDR3 contains 15 residues. Germline V gene lookup returns CDR1 SGHTA and CDR2 FQGNSA. CDR3 protein: CASSPTSGETDTQYF. Here the CDR3 DNA reads TGTGCCAGCAGCCCGACTAGCGGGGAAACAGATACGCAGTATTTT. Variable domain in full (rest from reference TRBV7-2 and TRBJ2-3): GAGVSQSPSNKVTEKGKDVELRCDPISGHTALYWYRQSLGQGLEFLIYFQGNSAPDKSGLPSDRFSAERTGGSVSTLTIQRTQQEDSAVYLCASSPTSGETDTQYFGPGTRLTVL.

The V gene is TRBV7-2, the J gene TRBJ1-1; 7 bases are a match to TRBD1. The CDR3 sequence is 13 residues long. Per germline, CDR1 SGHTA and CDR2 FQGNSA. With 3 bases clipped from V and 11 bases from J, the junction kept 9 bases outside the gene matches. CDR3 coding DNA: TGTGCCAGCAGCTTTTTCAGGGGGAGTTTGGCTTTCTTT. Translation: CASSFFRGSLAFF.

The rearrangement links TRBV7-9 to TRBJ2-5; 7 positions agree with TRBD1. V was clipped by 3 bases and J by 3 bases; unmatched bases: 7. CDR3 length equals 15 residues. Germline loops: CDR1 SEHNR, CDR2 FQNEAQ (reference sequence). The chain's CDR3 is CASSLERDSKETQYF. CDR3 DNA: TGTGCCAGCAGCTTGGAAAGGGACAGCAAAGAGACCCAGTACTTC.

The rearrangement links TRBV5-1 to TRBJ2-7, with TRBD2 identical over 9 bases. The CDR3 loop spans 16 amino acids. Looked up from germline, CDR1 is SGHRS and CDR2 is YFSETQ. V lost 2 bases to trimming and J lost 2 bases; unmatched junction nucleotides: 8. In nucleotides, the CDR3 is TGCGCCAGCAGCTTTCCGTCTAGCGGGGACCCCTACGAGCAGTACTTC. It translates to CASSFPSSGDPYEQYF.

The chain combines TRBV4-2 with TRBJ1-5, with TRBD1 matching over 8 bases. Germline CDR1 LGHNA, CDR2 YNFKEQ. V trimming: 0 bases; J trimming: 1 base; junction bases outside the gene matches: 8. CDR3 length equals 18 residues. DNA of the CDR3: TGTGCCAGCAGCCAAGATCCATACAGGGGGAGAAGCAATCAGCCCCAGCATTTT. Amino acid sequence: CASSQDPYRGRSNQPQHF.

This clone was found a few times. This chain connects TRBV19 to TRBJ1-1; D uncertain. The germline gives CDR1 LNHDA, CDR2 SQIVND (reference sequence). This CDR3 contains 13 residues. The V end was cut by 5 bases, the J end by 1 base, with 8 bases between. The CDR3 DNA is TGTGCCAGTAGTCCCGGGGAGAACACTGAAGCTTTCTTT. Translated, it gives CASSPGENTEAFF.

The rearrangement links TRBV7-2 to TRBJ2-5; 8 bases agree with TRBD2. V lost 5 bases and J lost 5; bases outside the gene matches: 4. In germline, CDR1 is SGHTA, CDR2 FQGNSA. This CDR3 spans 13 amino acids. The CDR3 nucleotides read TGTGCCAGCAGCCTCCGACTAGCGGAGACCCAGTACTTC. Residues: CASSLRLAETQYF.

This clone was seen a handful of times. The rearrangement links TRBV14 to TRBJ1-1; no clear D. The CDR3 is 13 residues long. The V and J ends lost 4 bases and 4 bases respectively, with 10 bases between them. Per the germline V gene, CDR1 is SGHDN and CDR2 is FVKESK. The CDR3 protein is CASSPGRGTEAFF. The CDR3 DNA reads TGTGCCAGCAGCCCCGGACGGGGCACTGAAGCTTTCTTT. Filled out from reference TRBV14 and TRBJ1-1, the complete variable domain reads EAGVTQFPSHSVIEKGQTVTLRCDPISGHDNLYWYRRVMGKEIKFLLHFVKESKQDESGMPNNRFLAERTGGTYSTLKVQPAELEDSGVYFCASSPGRGTEAFFGQGTRLTVV.

This chain uses TRBV4-3 with TRBJ1-5; 7 positions match TRBD1. Germline lookup yields CDR1 LGHNA and CDR2 YSLEER. This CDR3 comprises 15 residues. J was trimmed by 1 base and V by 4 bases; bases with no gene match: 4. CDR3 nucleotide sequence: TGCGCCAGCAGCCTACTGACAGGGAGCAATCAGCCCCAGCATTTT. Protein product: CASSLLTGSNQPQHF.

The chain employs TRBV9 and TRBJ2-1, with 10 bases identical to TRBD2. The CDR3 extends over 15 amino acids. Germline lookup yields CDR1 SGDLS and CDR2 YYNGEE. Germline trimming cut 5 bases from V and 4 bases from J; bases unmatched to any gene: 6. The CDR3 region is CASRDSGGLYNEQFF. CDR3 in DNA: TGTGCCAGCAGGGATAGCGGGGGGCTTTACAATGAGCAGTTCTTC.

This chain uses TRBV4-3 with TRBJ1-2, with unresolved D. The CDR3 loop spans 15 amino acids. V shed 0 bases and J shed 6 bases, with 14 bases lying between them. CDR1 is LGHNA and CDR2 is YSLEER in the germline V gene. The CDR3 spells CASSQESRWRDGYTF. In DNA, the CDR3 is TGCGCCAGCAGCCAAGAGTCGCGGTGGAGGGATGGCTACACCTTC.

This chain uses TRBV7-9 with TRBJ1-5; 9 nucleotides match TRBD1. CDR3 size: 13 residues. V trimming: 1 base; J trimming: 12 bases; junction bases outside the gene matches: 4. Per germline, CDR1 SEHNR and CDR2 FQNEAQ (reference sequence). The DNA of the CDR3 is TGTGCCAGCAGCTTAGAAGGGACAGGGAGCCAGCATTTT. It codes for CASSLEGTGSQHF.

The chain combines TRBV7-9 with TRBJ2-3; 8 nucleotides match TRBD1. V was clipped by 6 bases and J by 1 base; unmatched bases: 6. Germline V gene lookup returns CDR1 SEHNR and CDR2 FQNEAQ (reference sequence). This CDR3 comprises 15 residues. The CDR3 sequence is CASSFDRGGTDTQYF. Written as DNA, the CDR3 is TGTGCCAGCAGTTTTGACAGGGGAGGCACAGATACGCAGTATTTT.

In its sample, this clone was seen a few times. The chain uses TRBV6-5 and TRBJ2-7; D remains ambiguous. This CDR3 is 14 amino acids long. V lost 5 bases to trimming and J lost 2 bases, with 13 bases between them. Per germline, CDR1 MNHEY and CDR2 SVGAGI. The CDR3 here is CASSSPTVTYEQYF. The CDR3 DNA sequence: TGTGCCAGCAGTAGCCCAACAGTCACCTACGAGCAGTACTTC.

The rearrangement uses TRBV2 and TRBJ1-5, with D uncertain. The V and J ends lost 6 bases and 4 bases respectively, with 7 bases between them. The germline gives CDR1 SNHLY, CDR2 FYNNEI. The CDR3 runs 12 residues. The CDR3 DNA reads TGTGCCAGCAGCGTACTAAATCAGCCCCAGCATTTT. Amino acids: CASSVLNQPQHF.

The chain carries TRBV7-2 and TRBJ1-1, with 9 bases aligning to TRBD1. This CDR3 is 15 amino acids long. V dropped 8 bases and J dropped 2; count of bases not matched to a gene: 9. Germline values: CDR1 SGHTA, CDR2 FQGNSA. CDR3 region: CASCLDRGGNTEAFF. In DNA form, the CDR3 reads TGTGCCAGCTGCCTAGACAGGGGGGGAAACACTGAAGCTTTCTTT. Using reference TRBV7-2 and TRBJ1-1 for the parts outside the CDR3, the full variable domain is GAGVSQSPSNKVTEKGKDVELRCDPISGHTALYWYRQSLGQGLEFLIYFQGNSAPDKSGLPSDRFSAERTGGSVSTLTIQRTQQEDSAVYLCASCLDRGGNTEAFFGQGTRLTVV.

The chain uses TRBV7-9 and TRBJ1-5; D call uncertain. The length of the CDR3 is 14 residues. Trimming removed 4 bases at V and 0 bases at J, with 7 bases between. Per germline, CDR1 SEHNR and CDR2 FQNEAQ (reference sequence). CDR3 sequence reads: CASSSQDSNQPQHF. In DNA form, the CDR3 reads TGTGCCAGCAGCTCCCAGGATAGCAATCAGCCCCAGCATTTT.

This sequence joins TRBV4-1 and TRBJ2-1, with D perhaps matching TRBD2 (6 bases). The CDR3 contains 16 residues. Germline CDR1 MGHRA, CDR2 YSYEKL. V dropped 1 base and J dropped 6 bases, with 16 bases sitting between them. CDR3: CASSQVGQLAVNEQFF. The CDR3 region has the DNA TGCGCCAGCAGCCAAGTGGGGCAACTAGCCGTCAATGAGCAGTTCTTC.

V usage is TRBV4-1 and J usage is TRBJ1-2; 7 bases fit TRBD1. Germline trimming cut 4 bases from V and 7 bases from J; bases unmatched to any gene: 9. CDR3 length: 14 amino acids. Germline CDR1 MGHRA, CDR2 YSYEKL. As DNA, the CDR3 is TGCGCCAGCAGCCTTGACAGGGATTGGCGTGGCTACACCTTC. The encoded protein is CASSLDRDWRGYTF.

J is TRBJ1-2 and V is TRBV9, with D perhaps matching TRBD1 (5 bases). V was trimmed by 3 bases and J by 6 bases, leaving 9 bases between them. This CDR3 has 12 residues. Germline V lookup: CDR1 SGDLS, CDR2 YYNGEE. CDR3 residues: CASSAGGDGYTF. The CDR3 DNA is TGTGCCAGCAGCGCCGGGGGGGATGGCTACACCTTC.

V and J are TRBV5-8 and TRBJ1-5; D uncertain. The CDR3 runs 15 residues. Trimming pared 4 bases from V and 4 bases from J, leaving 15 bases between. CDR1 is SGHTS, CDR2 YDEGEE, per germline. CDR3 nucleotide sequence: TGTGCCAGCAGCCTGGGCCAGAGACTAAATCAGCCCCAGCATTTT. Residues: CASSLGQRLNQPQHF.

This chain connects TRBV6-5 to TRBJ2-5; tentatively, D is TRBD1 (6 bases). The V and J ends lost 0 bases and 5 bases respectively, with 16 bases between them. Germline CDR1 MNHEY, CDR2 SVGAGI. This CDR3 is 16 amino acids long. The CDR3 loop is CASSYSVYRVGETQYF. The CDR3 DNA reads as TGTGCCAGCAGTTACTCGGTCTACAGGGTAGGGGAGACCCAGTACTTC.

The V and J genes are TRBV2 and TRBJ2-5; TRBD1 matches 7 bases. The CDR3 consists of 14 residues. Germline CDR1 reads SNHLY; CDR2 reads FYNNEI. With V trimmed by 6 bases and J by 0 bases, 4 bases remained unmatched. CDR3 residues: CASRSDRNQETQYF. The DNA of the CDR3 is TGTGCCAGCAGATCGGACAGGAACCAAGAGACCCAGTACTTC.

This clone was detected only once. The chain couples TRBV7-9 to TRBJ2-1; 11 bases fit TRBD1. CDR3 length: 15 amino acids. CDR1 is SEHNR, CDR2 FQNEAQ, per germline (reference sequence). V lost 5 bases to trimming and J lost 1 base; unmatched junction nucleotides: 1. The CDR3 reads CASSRDRGSYNEQFF. CDR3 DNA sequence: TGTGCCAGCAGCCGGGACAGGGGGTCCTACAATGAGCAGTTCTTC.

This clone came up once. The chain couples TRBV25-1 to TRBJ2-2; tentative D call: TRBD1 (6 bases). Per germline, CDR1 MGHDK and CDR2 SYGVNS. V lost 8 bases and J lost 1, with 8 bases in between. The length of the CDR3 is 13 residues. CDR3 coding DNA: TGTGCCAGCCAGACAGGGAACACCGGGGAGCTGTTTTTT. It specifies CASQTGNTGELFF.